A single sample gave rise to the 2 T cell receptor beta chains below, sequenced in a study of cytomegalovirus exposure and HLA in healthy donors. Sequencing was performed with immunoSEQ multiplex PCR; in TCRdb, only in-frame clones are kept and a portion is missing. In the table there are about 200,000 clones, approximately 87% of which are singletons. The material sequenced was PBMCs. Receptors were obtained from a woman aged 18-30 years in good health and CMV-seronegative.

J is TRBJ1-3 and V is TRBV25-1; D remains unclear. Trimming removed 3 bases from V and 6 bases from J, with 15 bases in between. This CDR3 has 15 amino acids. Germline V gene data show CDR1 as MGHDK and CDR2 as SYGVNS. CDR3 in amino acids: CASSETGKAENTIYF. CDR3 nucleotides: TGTGCCAGCAGTGAGACCGGGAAGGCGGAAAACACCATATATTTT.

The chain has TRBV27 and TRBJ1-1, with D perhaps TRBD1 (6 bases). Germline-derived CDR1 and CDR2 are MNHEY and SMNVEV (reference sequence). V dropped 4 bases and J dropped 4 bases, with 16 bases sitting between them. The CDR3 is 15 amino acids. CDR3 in DNA: TGTGCCAGCAGTTCTTGGGGGCAAGTCCGCACTGAAGCTTTCTTT. This codes for CASSSWGQVRTEAFF.